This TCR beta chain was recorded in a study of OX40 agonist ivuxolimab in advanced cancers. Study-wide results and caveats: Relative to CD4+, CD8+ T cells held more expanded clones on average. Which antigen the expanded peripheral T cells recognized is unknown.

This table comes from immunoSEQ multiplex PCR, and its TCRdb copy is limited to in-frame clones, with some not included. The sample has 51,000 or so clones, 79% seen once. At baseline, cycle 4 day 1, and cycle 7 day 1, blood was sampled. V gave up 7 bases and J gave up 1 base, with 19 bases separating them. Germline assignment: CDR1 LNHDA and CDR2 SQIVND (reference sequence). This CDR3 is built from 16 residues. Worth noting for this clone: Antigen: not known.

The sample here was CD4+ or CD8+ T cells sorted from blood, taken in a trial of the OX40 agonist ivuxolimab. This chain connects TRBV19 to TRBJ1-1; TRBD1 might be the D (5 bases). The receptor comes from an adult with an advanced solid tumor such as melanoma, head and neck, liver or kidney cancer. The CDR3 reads CASTWGGILGNTEAFF. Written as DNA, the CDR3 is TGTGCCAGTACCTGGGGGGGGATCCTCGGGAACACTGAAGCTTTCTTT.